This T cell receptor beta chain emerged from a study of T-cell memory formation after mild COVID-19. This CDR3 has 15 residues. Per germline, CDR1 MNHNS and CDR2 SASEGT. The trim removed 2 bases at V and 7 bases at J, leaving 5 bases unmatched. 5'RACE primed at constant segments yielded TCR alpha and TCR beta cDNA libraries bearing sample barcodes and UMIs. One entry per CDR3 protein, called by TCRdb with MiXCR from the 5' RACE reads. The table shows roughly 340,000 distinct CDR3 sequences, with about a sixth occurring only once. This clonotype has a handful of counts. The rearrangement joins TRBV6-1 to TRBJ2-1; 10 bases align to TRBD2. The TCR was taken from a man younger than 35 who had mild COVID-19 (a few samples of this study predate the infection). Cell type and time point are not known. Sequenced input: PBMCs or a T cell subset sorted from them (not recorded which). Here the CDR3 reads CASSEQRGGMNEQFF. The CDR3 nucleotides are TGTGCCAGCAGTGAACAGCGGGGGGGCATGAATGAGCAGTTCTTC.